One and the same sample provided the 26 T cell receptor beta chains below, sequenced in a study of control samples from healthy donors and cancer patients. TCRdb's table, derived via immunoSEQ multiplex PCR, lists solely in-frame clones and lacks some. The sample records 120,000 or so clones, 85% to 95% being singletons. The sequenced material came from blood. The receptors shown here come from a man between 25 and 39 years old in good health.

The chain uses TRBV18 and TRBJ1-3; 7 bases are a match to TRBD1. The CDR3 loop spans 15 amino acids. Per germline, CDR1 KGHSH and CDR2 LQKENI. Losses at the gene ends were 3 bases for V and 0 bases for J; bases not matched to a gene: 2. CDR3 region: CASSPGQASGNTIYF. The CDR3 bases are TGTGCCAGCTCACCCGGACAGGCCTCTGGAAACACCATATATTTT.

For this clone: This CDR3 is also generated by other DNA sequences in the sample. The chain couples TRBV4-1 to TRBJ2-1; 8 nucleotides match TRBD1. The V gene's germline CDR1 is MGHRA and CDR2 YSYEKL. The CDR3 contains 16 residues. Trimming cost V 2 bases and J 4 bases; bases outside gene matches: 7. CDR3 residues: CASSQLQGDPYNEQFF. DNA of the CDR3: TGCGCCAGCAGCCAACTACAGGGGGATCCTTACAATGAGCAGTTCTTC.

The CDR3 sequence is CASSWGTGAYEQYF. The CDR3 region has the DNA TGTGCCAGTAGTTGGGGGACAGGAGCCTACGAGCAGTACTTC. The chain links TRBV19 to TRBJ2-7, with 8 bases fitting TRBD1. Germline V gene data show CDR1 as LNHDA and CDR2 as SQIVND (reference sequence). Trimming at V came to 5 bases and at J to 2 bases, leaving 5 bases not matched to a gene. The CDR3 is 14 amino acids. Full variable domain (rest looked up from reference TRBV19 and TRBJ2-7): DGGITQSPKYLFRKEGQNVTLSCEQNLNHDAMYWYRQDPGQGLRLIYYSQIVNDFQKGDIAEGYSVSREKKESFPLTVTSAQKNPTAFYLCASSWGTGAYEQYFGPGTRLTVT.

This chain connects TRBV7-2 to TRBJ2-1, with D tentatively TRBD1 (5 bases). The CDR3 totals 16 residues. The germline CDR1 and CDR2 sequences are SGHTA and FQGNSA. Trimming cost V 1 base and J 0 bases, with 10 bases left between them. Here the CDR3 reads CASSLEGAVSYNEQFF. The CDR3 DNA reads as TGTGCCAGCAGCTTAGAAGGGGCGGTCTCCTACAATGAGCAGTTCTTC.

The chain uses TRBV28 and TRBJ1-1; weak D call: TRBD1 (6 bases). CDR1 is MDHEN, CDR2 SYDVKM, per germline. Trimming stripped 2 bases from V and 1 base from J, with 11 bases between. The CDR3 extends over 15 amino acids. For the CDR3, the DNA is TGTGCCAGCAGTTTACAGGGGCTGGGGAACACTGAAGCTTTCTTT. Its translation: CASSLQGLGNTEAFF.

This clone appeared a single time. V gene TRBV27 combines with J gene TRBJ1-6; TRBD1 matches at 7 bases. Germline V gives CDR1 MNHEY, CDR2 SMNVEV (reference sequence). The CDR3 has 14 residues. Trimming removed 7 bases from V and 7 bases from J; junction bases left unmatched: 7. The CDR3 region has the DNA TGTGCCAGCACCCTGGGACAGCCCAATTCACCCCTCCACTTT. Translation: CASTLGQPNSPLHF.

The chain couples TRBV18 to TRBJ1-1, with TRBD1 matching 7 bases. The V and J ends lost 0 bases and 3 bases, in that order; junction bases with no gene match: 4. CDR1 is KGHSH and CDR2 is LQKENI in the germline V gene. There are 15 residues in the CDR3. The CDR3 DNA sequence: TGTGCCAGCTCACCACCGGACAGGTATTACACTGAAGCTTTCTTT. This codes for CASSPPDRYYTEAFF.

V is TRBV29-1 and J is TRBJ2-7; no clear D. The V gene lost 4 bases and the J gene lost 7 bases, with 8 bases spanning the gap. This CDR3 contains 10 residues. Germline V gives CDR1 SQVTM, CDR2 ANQGSEA. This CDR3 is CSVGLSEQYF. The CDR3 DNA reads TGCAGCGTTGGATTATCGGAGCAGTACTTC.

The chain combines TRBV10-1 with TRBJ2-1, with 7 positions matching TRBD2. The length of the CDR3 is 17 residues. The V gene end was trimmed by 3 bases and the J gene end by 0 bases; junction bases not matched to a gene: 8. Germline V lookup: CDR1 WNHNN, CDR2 SYGVQD (reference sequence). The CDR3 sequence is CASSERAGSSSYNEQFF. CDR3 sequence (DNA): TGCGCCAGCAGTGAAAGAGCGGGGAGTAGCTCCTACAATGAGCAGTTCTTC.

The chain carries TRBV30 and TRBJ1-1, with 7 nucleotides matching TRBD1. Germline V gene sequence: CDR1 GTSNPN, CDR2 SVGIG (reference sequence). This CDR3 contains 12 residues. V lost 2 bases, J lost 4 bases, and 1 base stayed unmatched. The CDR3 DNA reads TGTGCCTGGAGTCCAGGGGGCACTGAAGCTTTCTTT. Residues: CAWSPGGTEAFF.

The chain uses TRBV28 and TRBJ1-6, with D perhaps TRBD1 (6 bases). Germline V gene data show CDR1 as MDHEN and CDR2 as SYDVKM. CDR3 length: 16 amino acids. V was trimmed by 6 bases and J by 0 bases, leaving 12 bases between them. Here the CDR3 DNA reads TGTGCCAGCAGGATGGACAGCACCTCCTATAATTCACCCCTCCACTTT. Amino acid sequence: CASRMDSTSYNSPLHF.

This chain joins TRBV7-9 and TRBJ1-4; TRBD1 matches at 10 bases. V lost 2 bases to trimming and J lost 7 bases; unmatched junction nucleotides: 4. From germline, CDR1 is SEHNR and CDR2 FQNEAQ (reference sequence). The CDR3 covers 15 residues. CDR3 residues: CASSLRGQGFEKLFF. CDR3 bases: TGTGCCAGCAGCTTACGGGGACAGGGGTTTGAAAAACTGTTTTTT.

The chain employs TRBV27 and TRBJ1-1; D is uncertain. Germline V gene sequence: CDR1 MNHEY, CDR2 SMNVEV (reference sequence). The CDR3 runs to 13 residues. Trimming took off 7 bases at V and 7 bases at J, with 16 bases between the two ends. DNA of the CDR3: TGTGCCAGCATTGGTCTCCTCCTGGATGAAGCTTTCTTT. It is translated as CASIGLLLDEAFF.

The J gene is TRBJ1-1, the V gene TRBV7-8, with D possibly TRBD1 on 5 matching bases. This CDR3 has 14 residues. The V and J ends lost 5 bases and 5 bases respectively, with 15 bases between them. Germline V CDR1 and CDR2: SGHVS, FQNEAQ. CDR3 region: CASSLRPQGTEAFF. CDR3 nucleotide sequence: TGTGCCAGCAGCCTGAGACCTCAGGGAACTGAAGCTTTCTTT.

The sample holds one count of this clone. The chain links TRBV20-1 to TRBJ2-2; 9 bases align to TRBD2. The CDR3 is made up of 15 amino acids. In germline, CDR1 is DFQATT, CDR2 SNEGSKA (reference sequence). Trimming at V came to 3 bases and at J to 5 bases, leaving 7 bases not matched to a gene. CDR3 DNA: TGCAGTGCTAGTAATAGCGGGGGAGTTACCGGGGAGCTGTTTTTT. Translated: CSASNSGGVTGELFF.

This chain links TRBV6-5 with TRBJ1-1, with TRBD1 identical over 8 bases. CDR3 size: 12 residues. Trimming removed 7 bases from V and 11 bases from J; junction bases left unmatched: 9. Germline V gene data show CDR1 as MNHEY and CDR2 as SVGAGI. Here the CDR3 DNA reads TGTGCCAGCATCTTTGGACAGGGAGTTGCTTTCTTT. Amino acid sequence: CASIFGQGVAFF.

This clone appeared once. The V and J genes are TRBV15 and TRBJ2-6; D unclear. V gave up 1 base and J gave up 2 bases, with 6 bases separating them. CDR1 and CDR2 (germline): LNHNV, YYDKDF (reference sequence). The CDR3 contains 15 residues. CDR3 in DNA: TGTGCCACCAGCAGAGCCCGGGCTGGGGCCAACGTCCTGACTTTC. Translating it yields CATSRARAGANVLTF. The variable domain in full, completed from reference TRBV15 and TRBJ2-6, reads DAMVIQNPRYQVTQFGKPVTLSCSQTLNHNVMYWYQQKSSQAPKLLFHYYDKDFNNEADTPDNFQSRRPNTSFCFLDIRSPGLGDTAMYLCATSRARAGANVLTFGAGSRLTVL.

The chain uses TRBV7-9 and TRBJ1-1; D may be TRBD1 (6 bases). The V gene lost 4 bases and the J gene lost 2 bases, with 11 bases spanning the gap. The CDR3 is 14 residues long. Germline assignment: CDR1 SEHNR and CDR2 FQNEAQ (reference sequence). CDR3 bases: TGTGCCAGCAGCTCCTGGACAGTCAACACTGAAGCTTTCTTT. This sequence encodes CASSSWTVNTEAFF.

This chain uses TRBV7-9 with TRBJ2-5; D might be TRBD2 (5 bases). This CDR3 spans 14 amino acids. Deletions cut 4 bases from V and 1 base from J, with 10 bases between. From germline, CDR1 is SEHNR and CDR2 FQNEAQ (reference sequence). CDR3 protein: CASSSERLQETQYF. As DNA, the CDR3 is TGTGCCAGCAGCTCCGAGCGGCTCCAAGAGACCCAGTACTTC.

The V and J genes are TRBV5-1 and TRBJ2-7, with TRBD2 matching over 10 bases. Germline V lookup: CDR1 SGHRS, CDR2 YFSETQ. CDR3 length equals 15 residues. The V and J ends lost 2 bases and 5 bases, in that order; junction bases with no gene match: 7. This CDR3 is CASSLEASGGNEQYF. DNA of the CDR3: TGCGCCAGCAGCTTAGAGGCTAGCGGGGGCAACGAGCAGTACTTC.

The chain combines TRBV3-1 (or the pseudogene TRBV3-2) with TRBJ2-3, with TRBD2 matching 8 bases. Germline loops: CDR1 LGHDT, CDR2 YNNKEL (reference sequence). The CDR3 loop spans 15 amino acids. V lost 4 bases and J lost 5; bases outside the gene matches: 8. The CDR3 spells CASSRTGGPRDTQYF. The CDR3 bases are TGTGCCAGCAGCCGCACGGGGGGGCCAAGAGATACGCAGTATTTT.

This chain joins TRBV18 and TRBJ2-7, with 7 bases identical to TRBD1. Germline CDR1 and CDR2: KGHSH and LQKENI. Trimming took 5 bases from V and 2 from J; bases not matched to a gene: 9. The CDR3 covers 15 residues. The CDR3 DNA is TGTGCCAGCTCAGCATTTGGACAGGTTACCTACGAGCAGTACTTC. It codes for CASSAFGQVTYEQYF.

The chain employs TRBV6-5 and TRBJ2-3, with D possibly being TRBD2 (5 bases). This CDR3 contains 15 residues. Germline CDR1 reads MNHEY; CDR2 reads SVGAGI. V was shortened by 6 bases and J by 2 bases, with 15 bases between the two germline ends. The CDR3, as DNA: TGTGCCAGCAGGGTCCAGGACTCCATCACAGATACGCAGTATTTT. Encoded protein: CASRVQDSITDTQYF.

The chain recombines TRBV5-4 with TRBJ1-2, with no clear D. The CDR3 length is 13 residues. Germline CDR1 reads SGHNT; CDR2 reads YYREEE (reference sequence). V lost 2 bases to trimming and J lost 7 bases, with 12 bases between them. CDR3 amino acids: CASSFFGRSGYTF. In nucleotides, the CDR3 is TGTGCCAGCAGCTTTTTCGGCCGAAGTGGCTACACCTTC.

The chain combines TRBV14 with TRBJ1-2; 9 bases match TRBD1. V lost 4 bases, J lost 4 bases, and 13 bases stayed unmatched. The germline V gene has CDR1 SGHDN and CDR2 FVKESK. The CDR3 is 17 amino acids. CDR3 loop: CASSPPGQGIFSYGYTF. The CDR3 nucleotides are TGTGCCAGCAGCCCCCCCGGACAGGGGATTTTCAGCTATGGCTACACCTTC.

This chain connects TRBV27 to TRBJ1-5; tentative D call: TRBD1 (6 bases). The V end was cut by 2 bases, the J end by 7 bases, with 12 bases between. Germline V gene lookup returns CDR1 MNHEY and CDR2 SMNVEV (reference sequence). This CDR3 region has 14 residues. CDR3 in DNA: TGTGCCAGCAGTTTAAATGGGGGGACACAGCCCCAGCATTTT. Translated, it gives CASSLNGGTQPQHF.